Below, 22 T cell receptor beta chains from the same sample are listed, as sequenced in a study of beta chain features in type 1 diabetes. The investigators reverse transcribed all of the isolated RNA, so they sequenced expressed TCRB transcripts. Measured with immunoSEQ multiplex PCR; TCRdb has only the in-frame clones, and not every one. This sample has a few hundred thousand clones, with 10% to 15% found just once. Their target antigens are unknown. The study's findings and limits: In every one of the four CD4+ subsets, TCRB CDR3s were moderately but significantly shorter in Type 1 diabetes patients.

Sequenced input: naive CD4+ T cells from blood. The source is a woman under 30 with type 1 diabetes.

In its sample, this clone was seen a few times. The chain joins TRBV7-8 to TRBJ2-1, with 10 positions matching TRBD2. Germline CDR1 and CDR2: SGHVS and FQNEAQ. The CDR3 is 15 residues long. J was trimmed by 8 bases and V by 3 bases; bases with no gene match: 7. CDR3 nucleotide sequence: TGTGCCAGCAGCTTTGCTAGCGGGAGATCCGATGAGCAGTTCTTC. Protein: CASSFASGRSDEQFF.

The J gene is TRBJ2-1, the V gene TRBV5-4; TRBD2 agrees at 12 bases. The length of the CDR3 is 15 residues. After removal of 4 bases from V and 9 bases from J, the junction contained 8 bases not matched to a gene. Germline CDR1 reads SGHNT; CDR2 reads YYREEE (reference sequence). The CDR3 DNA reads as TGTGCCAGCAGCACCGGACTAGCGGGATTTATTGAGCAGTTCTTC. This sequence encodes CASSTGLAGFIEQFF.

The rearrangement joins TRBV19 to TRBJ2-2; D is perhaps TRBD2 (5 bases). The CDR3 consists of 15 residues. The V and J ends lost 3 bases and 6 bases respectively, with 14 bases between them. From germline, CDR1 is LNHDA and CDR2 SQIVND (reference sequence). For the CDR3, the DNA is TGTGCCAGTAGTATGAGCGGCCCTCCCGCCGGGGAGCTGTTTTTT. Protein sequence: CASSMSGPPAGELFF.

The J gene is TRBJ1-2, the V gene TRBV9, with 11 bases aligning to TRBD1. The CDR3 loop spans 14 amino acids. Germline V lookup: CDR1 SGDLS, CDR2 YYNGEE. V shed 4 bases and J 8 bases; nucleotides not matched to a gene: 7. CDR3 protein: CASSPRDRGDGYTF. CDR3 nucleotides: TGTGCCAGCAGCCCCCGGGACAGGGGGGACGGCTACACCTTC.

The chain is built from TRBV5-1 and TRBJ2-5; weak D call: TRBD1 (6 bases). CDR1 and CDR2 from the germline V gene are SGHRS and YFSETQ. The CDR3 has 13 amino acids. V lost 0 bases, J lost 4 bases, and 7 bases lay in between. CDR3 sequence reads: CASSLVRGETQYF. The CDR3 bases are TGCGCCAGCAGCTTGGTCAGGGGAGAGACCCAGTACTTC. The full variable domain, with the rest looked up from reference TRBV5-1 and TRBJ2-5, is KAGVTQTPRYLIKTRGQQVTLSCSPISGHRSVSWYQQTPGQGLQFLFEYFSETQRNKGNFPGRFSGRQFSNSRSEMNVSTLELGDSALYLCASSLVRGETQYFGPGTRLLVL.

The genes are TRBV7-9 and TRBJ1-1, with D unresolved. The CDR3 totals 12 residues. In germline, CDR1 is SEHNR, CDR2 FQNEAQ (reference sequence). The V end lost 7 bases, the J end lost 0 bases, and 6 bases lay between the germline ends. The CDR3 DNA is TGTGCCAGCACGGTAGTGAACACTGAAGCTTTCTTT. Encoded protein: CASTVVNTEAFF.

The chain employs TRBV28 and TRBJ2-3; tentative D call: TRBD2 (5 bases). Trimming cost V 7 bases and J 0 bases, with 11 bases left between them. The CDR3 runs to 14 residues. CDR1 MDHEN and CDR2 SYDVKM come from the germline V gene. CDR3 in amino acids: CASTPGGSTDTQYF. The CDR3 DNA follows: TGTGCCAGCACCCCAGGAGGCAGCACAGATACGCAGTATTTT.

This clone was counted a few times. The chain is built from TRBV4-3 and TRBJ1-4, with D possibly being TRBD1 (5 bases). Germline V lookup: CDR1 LGHNA, CDR2 YSLEER. CDR3 length equals 15 residues. Trimming pared 0 bases from V and 7 bases from J, leaving 12 bases between. For the CDR3, the DNA is TGCGCCAGCAGCCAAGAAGGAGGGGATTCTGAAAAACTGTTTTTT. Translation: CASSQEGGDSEKLFF.

This clone was observed a handful of times. The chain is built from TRBV15 and TRBJ2-7; TRBD1 agrees at 11 bases. The CDR3 spans 15 residues. CDR1 LNHNV and CDR2 YYDKDF come from the germline V gene (reference sequence). The V gene end was trimmed by 3 bases and the J gene end by 6 bases; junction bases not matched to a gene: 7. DNA for the CDR3: TGTGCCACCAGCAGGGACAGGGGGCTTATGGGCGAGCAGTACTTC. It codes for CATSRDRGLMGEQYF.

The table lists this clone with a few counts. This chain links TRBV5-1 with TRBJ2-1, with 7 positions matching TRBD2. The germline V gene has CDR1 SGHRS and CDR2 YFSETQ. This CDR3 is built from 15 residues. The ends lost 0 bases at V and 3 bases at J; junction bases unmatched: 3. CDR3 region: CASSLASSGYNEQFF. The CDR3 DNA is TGCGCCAGCAGCTTGGCTTCTAGCGGCTACAATGAGCAGTTCTTC.

This clone was observed a handful of times. The chain recombines TRBV9 with TRBJ2-5; the match to TRBD1 covers 10 bases. In germline, CDR1 is SGDLS, CDR2 YYNGEE. The CDR3 covers 17 residues. After removal of 0 bases from V and 5 bases from J, the junction contained 10 bases not matched to a gene. This chain's CDR3 is CASSVGAWTGGMETQYF. The CDR3 region has the DNA TGTGCCAGCAGCGTAGGCGCGTGGACAGGGGGTATGGAGACCCAGTACTTC.

V is TRBV7-9 and J is TRBJ2-7; D might be TRBD1 (6 bases). From germline, CDR1 is SEHNR and CDR2 FQNEAQ (reference sequence). With 5 bases removed from V and 2 bases from J, the gap between germline ends came to 19 bases. The CDR3 loop spans 16 amino acids. In nucleotides, the CDR3 is TGTGCCAGCAGCCGACTACAGGGTCTCTTCGCCTACGAGCAGTACTTC. Translating gives CASSRLQGLFAYEQYF.

This clone has only a few counts. The chain links TRBV9 to TRBJ2-3; 8 nucleotides match TRBD2. The CDR3 runs 16 residues. In germline, CDR1 is SGDLS, CDR2 YYNGEE. V shed 4 bases and J 2 bases; nucleotides not matched to a gene: 9. The CDR3 protein is CASSQTTSGITDTQYF. CDR3 nucleotides: TGTGCCAGCAGCCAAACCACTAGCGGAATCACAGATACGCAGTATTTT.

On this clone itself: At one of its ends the junction is not consistent with the germline gene, which may arise from a read error. This rearrangement joins TRBV11-3 to TRBJ2-1; TRBD2 is a possible D gene (5 bases). Looked up from germline, CDR1 is SGHNT and CDR2 is YENEEA. This CDR3 comprises 19 residues. CDR3 loop: CASSLEAVDTYFSYNEQFF. CDR3 coding DNA: TGTGCCAGCAGCCTAGAAGCGGTTGACACTTACTTCTCCTACAATGAGCAGTTCTTC. Drawing the rest from reference TRBV11-3 and TRBJ2-1, the complete variable domain is EAGVVQSPRYKIIEKKQPVAFWCNPISGHNTLYWYLQNLGQGPELLIRYENEEAVDDSQLPKDRFSAERLKGVDSTLKIQPAELGDSAVYLCASSLEAVDTYFSYNEQFFGPGTRLTVL.

In its sample, this clone was seen a few times. The rearrangement joins TRBV10-2 to TRBJ2-5, with TRBD1 matching over 8 bases. Per germline, CDR1 WSHSY and CDR2 SAAADI. V shed 10 bases and J 5 bases; nucleotides not matched to a gene: 9. This CDR3 has 13 residues. The CDR3 reads CATGQGHGETQYF. The CDR3 DNA is TGCGCCACAGGACAGGGACATGGCGAGACCCAGTACTTC.

DNA for the CDR3: TGTGCGCTTGAGAGACTAGCGGGAGTCGGGAATGAGCAGTTCTTC. Protein: CALERLAGVGNEQFF. This chain uses TRBV30 with TRBJ2-1; 12 positions match TRBD2. Germline V CDR1 and CDR2: GTSNPN, SVGIG (reference sequence). CDR3 length equals 15 residues.

The V gene is TRBV28, the J gene TRBJ2-7; 11 positions match TRBD2. CDR3 length: 12 residues. Germline-derived CDR1 and CDR2 are MDHEN and SYDVKM. CDR3 amino acids: CSSTSGNYEQYF. For the CDR3, the DNA is TGTTCCTCGACTAGCGGGAACTACGAGCAGTACTTC.

This clone was observed a few times. This chain joins TRBV25-1 and TRBJ2-2; no definite D call. The germline V and J ends were trimmed by 3 bases and 1 base, with 9 bases remaining between them. In germline, CDR1 is MGHDK, CDR2 SYGVNS. This CDR3 has 15 amino acids. The CDR3 sequence is CASSDRLRNTGELFF. The CDR3 DNA sequence: TGTGCCAGCAGTGACCGCCTGAGGAACACCGGGGAGCTGTTTTTT.

The V and J genes are TRBV11-2 and TRBJ1-1; D not resolved. The CDR3 loop spans 12 amino acids. With 3 bases removed from V and 4 bases from J, the gap between germline ends came to 6 bases. Germline V gene data show CDR1 as SGHAT and CDR2 as FQNNGV. CDR3 in amino acids: CASSFGGTEAFF. DNA for the CDR3: TGTGCCAGCAGCTTCGGCGGCACTGAAGCTTTCTTT.

The chain uses TRBV30 and TRBJ1-3; D is ambiguous. V was clipped by 3 bases and J by 4 bases, with 13 bases between them. The CDR3 has 14 amino acids. Per germline, CDR1 GTSNPN and CDR2 SVGIG (reference sequence). The CDR3 sequence: CAWSSWGGGNTIYF. The CDR3 nucleotides read TGTGCCTGGAGCTCCTGGGGAGGCGGAAACACCATATATTTT.

This clone has a handful of counts. The V call is TRBV29-1, the J call TRBJ1-5; TRBD1 might be the D (6 bases). The CDR3 has 14 residues. Germline V lookup: CDR1 SQVTM, CDR2 ANQGSEA. Trimming cost V 4 bases and J 2 bases, with 12 bases left between them. CDR3 in amino acids: CSVGGQEGNQPQHF. The CDR3 DNA reads as TGCAGCGTTGGGGGGCAGGAGGGCAATCAGCCCCAGCATTTT.

The chain joins TRBV2 to TRBJ2-3, with TRBD2 matching 9 bases. The J segment lost 5 bases and the V segment lost 8 bases, leaving 5 bases of the junction unmatched. Germline CDR1 SNHLY, CDR2 FYNNEI. The CDR3 sequence is 13 residues long. The CDR3 region is CASLSGSLDTQYF. CDR3 in DNA: TGTGCCAGCCTTAGCGGGAGTCTAGATACGCAGTATTTT.